Here is one T cell receptor (beta chain) with its context. The antigen remains unidentified. The CDR3 consists of 14 residues. Between the trimmed V and J ends, which lost 3 bases and 1 base, there was a span of 8 bases. Germline assignment: CDR1 ENHRY and CDR2 SYGVKD. This record belongs to a study of shared clonotypes between healthy human individuals. Study-level background: Every donor yielded three CD4 naive, three CD4 memory, two CD8 naive and one CD8 memory plate.

Points from the study as a whole: Incomplete sequencing of sorted subsets was indicated by rarefaction despite large depth. Non-shared clonotypes displayed generation probabilities falling below those of clonotypes present in all four donors.

Assay runs were performed at deep level. Here immunoSEQ multiplex PCR was the method, and the copy in TCRdb shows in-frame clones only, minus some. The table has millions of clones, about 95% seen once. Only CD45RO-negative cells positively selected for CCR7 counted as naive CD8 cells, so terminally differentiated effector memory CD45RA+ cells were excluded. The chain joins TRBV10-3 to TRBJ2-3, with D unresolved. The receptor was derived from a man aged 18 to 29 in good health. Sequencing was done on a sample of naive CD8+ T cells sorted from blood. For the CDR3, the DNA is TGTGCCATCAGTGACGGGCAGGGCACAGATACGCAGTATTTT. Its translation is CAISDGQGTDTQYF.